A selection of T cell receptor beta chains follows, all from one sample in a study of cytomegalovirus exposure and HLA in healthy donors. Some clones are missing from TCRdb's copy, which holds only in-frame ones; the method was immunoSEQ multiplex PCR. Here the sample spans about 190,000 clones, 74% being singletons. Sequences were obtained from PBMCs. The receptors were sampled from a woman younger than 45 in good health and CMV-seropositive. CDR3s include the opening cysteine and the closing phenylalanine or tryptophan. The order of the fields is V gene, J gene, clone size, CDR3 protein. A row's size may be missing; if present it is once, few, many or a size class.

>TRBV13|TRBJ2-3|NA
CASSPDLAGGGTDTQYF
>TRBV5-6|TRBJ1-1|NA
CASSLGGQGLNTEAFF
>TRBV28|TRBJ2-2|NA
CASSRLAGGDTGELFF
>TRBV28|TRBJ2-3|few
CASSHLAGESTDTQYF
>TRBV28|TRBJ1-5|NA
CASSPDRTLNQPQHF
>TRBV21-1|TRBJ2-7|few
CASSKARTGAATYEQYF
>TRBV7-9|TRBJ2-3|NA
CASRSYRGDTDTQYF
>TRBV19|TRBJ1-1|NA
CASKRQGEAFF
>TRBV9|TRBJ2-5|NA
CASSVAWGDQETQYF
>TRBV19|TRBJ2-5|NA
CASSLQGRGLAETQYF
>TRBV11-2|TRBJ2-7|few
CASSLLQGYEQYF
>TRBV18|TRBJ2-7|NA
CASSGSDGYEQYF
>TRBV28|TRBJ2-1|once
CASSIRSSGRRSYNEQFF
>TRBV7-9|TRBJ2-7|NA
CSSSLVYGYEQYF
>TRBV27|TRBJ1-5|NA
CASSLHGQGQPQHF
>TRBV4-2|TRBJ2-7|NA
CASSQAGGPYEQYF
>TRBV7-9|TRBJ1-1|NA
CASSLGAGSNTEAFF
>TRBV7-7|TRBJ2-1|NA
CASTVGTGNNEQFF
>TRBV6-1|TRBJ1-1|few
CASPPFREDTEAFF
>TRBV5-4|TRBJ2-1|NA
CASSLSYNEQFF
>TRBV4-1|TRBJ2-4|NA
CASSQWGTALENRKNIQYF
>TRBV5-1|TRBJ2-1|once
CASSLRGGGYNEQFF
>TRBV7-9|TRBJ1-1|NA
CASSLGEQVYPEAFF
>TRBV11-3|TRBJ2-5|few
CASSLLSGAGGPGETQYF
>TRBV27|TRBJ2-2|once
CASSTAARAGIAGELFF
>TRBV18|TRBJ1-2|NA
CASSPGRVRGYTF
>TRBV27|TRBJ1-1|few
CASSLYGTYTEAFF
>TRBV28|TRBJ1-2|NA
CAARTGKGYTF
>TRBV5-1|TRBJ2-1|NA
CASSLPGQYNEQFF
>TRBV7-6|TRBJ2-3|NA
CASSLGTASTDTQYF
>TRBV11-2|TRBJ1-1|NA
CASSLGGRETEAFF
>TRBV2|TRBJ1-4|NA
CASSEQRQSTNEKLFF
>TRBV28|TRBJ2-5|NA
CASSSFGGGRETQYF